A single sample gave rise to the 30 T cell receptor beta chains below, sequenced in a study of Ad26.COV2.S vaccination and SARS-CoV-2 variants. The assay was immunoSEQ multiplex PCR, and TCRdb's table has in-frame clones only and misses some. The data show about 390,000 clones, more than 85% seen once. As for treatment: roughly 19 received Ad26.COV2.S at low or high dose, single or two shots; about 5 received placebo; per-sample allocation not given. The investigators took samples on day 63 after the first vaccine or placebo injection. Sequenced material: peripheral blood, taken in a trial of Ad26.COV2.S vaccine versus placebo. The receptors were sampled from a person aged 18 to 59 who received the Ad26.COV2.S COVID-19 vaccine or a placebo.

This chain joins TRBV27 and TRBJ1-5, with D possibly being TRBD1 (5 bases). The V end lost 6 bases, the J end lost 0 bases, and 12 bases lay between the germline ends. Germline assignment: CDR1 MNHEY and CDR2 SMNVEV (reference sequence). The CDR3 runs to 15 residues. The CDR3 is CASSRDFLSNQPQHF. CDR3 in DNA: TGTGCCAGCAGCCGGGACTTCCTTAGCAATCAGCCCCAGCATTTT.

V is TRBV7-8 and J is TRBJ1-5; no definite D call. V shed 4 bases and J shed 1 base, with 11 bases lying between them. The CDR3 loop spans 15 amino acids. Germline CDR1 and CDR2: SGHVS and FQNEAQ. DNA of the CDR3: TGTGCCAGCAGCTCCCTGGGCCCGAGCAATCAGCCCCAGCATTTT. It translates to CASSSLGPSNQPQHF.

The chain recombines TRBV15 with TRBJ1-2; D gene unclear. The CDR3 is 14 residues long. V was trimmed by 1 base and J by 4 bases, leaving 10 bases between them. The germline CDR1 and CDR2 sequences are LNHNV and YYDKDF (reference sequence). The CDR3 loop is CATSRASTGYGYTF. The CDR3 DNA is TGTGCCACCAGCAGAGCCTCAACGGGCTATGGCTACACCTTC.

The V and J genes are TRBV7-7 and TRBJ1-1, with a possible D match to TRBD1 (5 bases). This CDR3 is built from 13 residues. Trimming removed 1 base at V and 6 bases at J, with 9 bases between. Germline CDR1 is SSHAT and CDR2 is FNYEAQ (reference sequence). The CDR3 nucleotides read TGTGCCAGCAGCTTAGGCCGGGGGGCTGAAGCTTTCTTT. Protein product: CASSLGRGAEAFF.

CDR3 nucleotides: TGTGCCAGCAGCTTTTCGGGACAGGGGCCCCTCGAGCAGTACTTC. It translates to CASSFSGQGPLEQYF. The V call is TRBV7-2, the J call TRBJ2-7; 10 nucleotides align to TRBD1. The CDR3 sequence is 15 residues long. CDR1 and CDR2 from the germline V gene are SGHTA and FQGNSA. Trimming cost V 3 bases and J 6 bases; bases outside gene matches: 8. The whole variable domain, filled in from reference TRBV7-2 and TRBJ2-7, reads GAGVSQSPSNKVTEKGKDVELRCDPISGHTALYWYRQSLGQGLEFLIYFQGNSAPDKSGLPSDRFSAERTGGSVSTLTIQRTQQEDSAVYLCASSFSGQGPLEQYFGPGTRLTVT.

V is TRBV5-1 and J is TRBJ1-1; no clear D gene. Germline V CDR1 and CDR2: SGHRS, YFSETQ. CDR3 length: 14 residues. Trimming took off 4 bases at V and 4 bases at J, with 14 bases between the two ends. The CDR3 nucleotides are TGCGCCAGCAGCCTGATTAGGTCAAGCACTGAAGCTTTCTTT. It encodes CASSLIRSSTEAFF.

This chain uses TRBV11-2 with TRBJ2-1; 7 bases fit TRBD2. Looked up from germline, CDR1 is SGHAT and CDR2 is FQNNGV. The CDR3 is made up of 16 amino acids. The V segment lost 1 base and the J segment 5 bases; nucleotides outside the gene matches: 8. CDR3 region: CASSLARTRDNNEQFF. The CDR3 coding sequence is TGTGCCAGCAGCTTAGCCCGGACTAGGGATAACAATGAGCAGTTCTTC.

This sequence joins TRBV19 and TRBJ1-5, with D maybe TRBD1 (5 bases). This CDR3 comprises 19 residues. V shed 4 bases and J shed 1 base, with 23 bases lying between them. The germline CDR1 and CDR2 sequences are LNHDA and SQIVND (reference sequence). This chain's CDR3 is CASSKLSGNARRSNQPQHF. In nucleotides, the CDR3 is TGTGCCAGTAGTAAGTTATCAGGGAATGCTCGGCGGAGCAATCAGCCCCAGCATTTT.

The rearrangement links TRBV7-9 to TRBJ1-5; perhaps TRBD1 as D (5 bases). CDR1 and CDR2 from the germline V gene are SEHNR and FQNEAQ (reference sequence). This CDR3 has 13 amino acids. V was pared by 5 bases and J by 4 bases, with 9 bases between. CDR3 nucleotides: TGTGCCAGCAGCAGGGACCGAAATCAGCCCCAGCATTTT. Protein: CASSRDRNQPQHF.

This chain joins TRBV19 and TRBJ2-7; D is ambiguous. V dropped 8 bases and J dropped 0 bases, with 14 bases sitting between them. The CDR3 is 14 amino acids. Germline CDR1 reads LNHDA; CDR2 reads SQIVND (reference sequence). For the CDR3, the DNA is TGTGCCAGTCAAAAAGGTCCAGCCTCCTACGAGCAGTACTTC. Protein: CASQKGPASYEQYF. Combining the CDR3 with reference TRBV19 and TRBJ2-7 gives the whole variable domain DGGITQSPKYLFRKEGQNVTLSCEQNLNHDAMYWYRQDPGQGLRLIYYSQIVNDFQKGDIAEGYSVSREKKESFPLTVTSAQKNPTAFYLCASQKGPASYEQYFGPGTRLTVT.

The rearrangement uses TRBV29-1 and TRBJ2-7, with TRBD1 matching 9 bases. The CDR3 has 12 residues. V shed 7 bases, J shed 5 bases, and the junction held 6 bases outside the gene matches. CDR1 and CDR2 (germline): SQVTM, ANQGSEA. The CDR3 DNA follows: TGCAGCGCACCCGGGACAGGGAACGAGCAGTACTTC. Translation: CSAPGTGNEQYF.

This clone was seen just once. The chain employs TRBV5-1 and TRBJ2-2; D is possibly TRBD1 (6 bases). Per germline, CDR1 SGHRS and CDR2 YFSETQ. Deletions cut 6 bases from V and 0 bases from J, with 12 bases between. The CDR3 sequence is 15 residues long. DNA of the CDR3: TGCGCCAGCAACCGGGACACCCCGAACACCGGGGAGCTGTTTTTT. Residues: CASNRDTPNTGELFF.

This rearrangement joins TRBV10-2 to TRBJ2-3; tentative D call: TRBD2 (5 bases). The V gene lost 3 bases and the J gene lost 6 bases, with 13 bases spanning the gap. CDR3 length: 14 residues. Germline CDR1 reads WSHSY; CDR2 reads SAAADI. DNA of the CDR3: TGCGCCAGCAGTGAAGGGAGTGGATTGGATACGCAGTATTTT. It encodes CASSEGSGLDTQYF.

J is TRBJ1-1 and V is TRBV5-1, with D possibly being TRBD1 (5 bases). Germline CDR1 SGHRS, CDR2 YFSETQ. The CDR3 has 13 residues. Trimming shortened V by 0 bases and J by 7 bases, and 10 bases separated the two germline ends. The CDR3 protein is CASSLVDTIEAFF. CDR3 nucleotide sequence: TGCGCCAGCAGCTTGGTGGACACGATTGAAGCTTTCTTT.

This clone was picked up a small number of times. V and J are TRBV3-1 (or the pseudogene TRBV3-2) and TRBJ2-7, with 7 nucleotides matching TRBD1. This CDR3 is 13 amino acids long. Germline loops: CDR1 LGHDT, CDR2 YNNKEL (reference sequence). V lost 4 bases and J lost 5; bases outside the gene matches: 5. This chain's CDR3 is CASSRDRVDEQYF. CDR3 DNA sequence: TGTGCCAGCAGCCGAGACAGGGTGGACGAGCAGTACTTC.

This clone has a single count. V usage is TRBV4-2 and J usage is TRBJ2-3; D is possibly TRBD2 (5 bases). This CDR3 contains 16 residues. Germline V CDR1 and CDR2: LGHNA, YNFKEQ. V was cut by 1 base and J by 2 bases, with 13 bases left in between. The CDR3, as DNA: TGTGCCAGCAGCCAAGCGACGCTAGCCAACACAGATACGCAGTATTTT. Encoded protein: CASSQATLANTDTQYF.

The CDR3 is CASSYLSTLAQYF. DNA for the CDR3: TGTGCCAGCAGTTATCTGTCGACGTTAGCCCAGTACTTC. This chain links TRBV12-3 or TRBV12-4 with TRBJ2-5, with D unresolved. The CDR3 covers 13 residues. Trimming left V 4 bases short and J 9 bases short, with 15 bases between.

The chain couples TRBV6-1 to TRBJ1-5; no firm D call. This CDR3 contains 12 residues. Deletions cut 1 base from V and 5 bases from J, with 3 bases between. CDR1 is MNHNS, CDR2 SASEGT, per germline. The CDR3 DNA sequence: TGTGCCAGCAGTGAAGGGGATCAGCCCCAGCATTTT. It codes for CASSEGDQPQHF.

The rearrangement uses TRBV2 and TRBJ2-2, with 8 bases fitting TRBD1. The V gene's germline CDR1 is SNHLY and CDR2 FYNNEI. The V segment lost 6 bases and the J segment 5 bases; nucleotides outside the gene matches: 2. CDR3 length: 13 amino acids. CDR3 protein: CASRQGETGELFF. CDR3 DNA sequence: TGTGCCAGCAGACAGGGGGAAACCGGGGAGCTGTTTTTT. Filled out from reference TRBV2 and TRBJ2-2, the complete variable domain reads EPEVTQTPSHQVTQMGQEVILRCVPISNHLYFYWYRQILGQKVEFLVSFYNNEISEKSEIFDDQFSVERPDGSNFTLKIRSTKLEDSAMYFCASRQGETGELFFGEGSRLTVL.

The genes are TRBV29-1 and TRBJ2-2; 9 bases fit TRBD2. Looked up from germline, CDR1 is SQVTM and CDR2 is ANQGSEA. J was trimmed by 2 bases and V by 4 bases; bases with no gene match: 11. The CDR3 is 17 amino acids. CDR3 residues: CSVGSQRGAGNTGELFF. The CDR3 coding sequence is TGCAGCGTTGGTAGCCAGCGGGGGGCGGGTAACACCGGGGAGCTGTTTTTT.

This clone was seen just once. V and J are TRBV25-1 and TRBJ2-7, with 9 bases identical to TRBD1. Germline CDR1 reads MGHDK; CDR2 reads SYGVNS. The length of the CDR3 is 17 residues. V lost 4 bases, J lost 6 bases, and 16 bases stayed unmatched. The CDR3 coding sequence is TGTGCCAGCAGTGGGAGAGCGAGCCGGGACAGGGAGTTCGAGCAGTACTTC. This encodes CASSGRASRDREFEQYF.

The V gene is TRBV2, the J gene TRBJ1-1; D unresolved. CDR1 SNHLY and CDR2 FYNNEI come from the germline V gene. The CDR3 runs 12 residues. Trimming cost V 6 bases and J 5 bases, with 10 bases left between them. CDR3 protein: CASSGGVTEAFF. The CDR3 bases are TGTGCCAGCAGCGGTGGGGTAACTGAAGCTTTCTTT.

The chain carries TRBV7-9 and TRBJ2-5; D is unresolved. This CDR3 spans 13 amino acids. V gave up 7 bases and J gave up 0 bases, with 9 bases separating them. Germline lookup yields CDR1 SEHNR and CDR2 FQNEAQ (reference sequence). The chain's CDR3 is CASIPTDQETQYF. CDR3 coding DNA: TGTGCCAGCATCCCGACGGACCAAGAGACCCAGTACTTC. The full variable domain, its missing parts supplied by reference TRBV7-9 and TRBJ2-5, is DTGVSQNPRHKITKRGQNVTFRCDPISEHNRLYWYRQTLGQGPEFLTYFQNEAQLEKSRLLSDRFSAERPKGSFSTLEIQRTEQGDSAMYLCASIPTDQETQYFGPGTRLLVL.

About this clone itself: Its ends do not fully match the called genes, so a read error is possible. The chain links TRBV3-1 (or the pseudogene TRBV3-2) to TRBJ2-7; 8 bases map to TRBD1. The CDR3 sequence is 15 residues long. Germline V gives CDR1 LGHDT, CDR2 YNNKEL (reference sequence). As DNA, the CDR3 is TGTGCCAGCAGCAAAGAAGGTGGGACAGGCGACGAGCAGTACTTC. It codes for CASSKEGGTGDEQYF.

The CDR3 reads CASRPPPGGDESGEAFF. In nucleotides, the CDR3 is TGCGCCAGCCGCCCCCCCCCAGGGGGCGACGAAAGTGGTGAAGCTTTCTTT. The gene calls are TRBV10-2 and TRBJ1-1; 8 bases agree with TRBD1. The V and J ends lost 8 bases and 7 bases, in that order; junction bases with no gene match: 21. The germline V gene encodes CDR1 WSHSY and CDR2 SAAADI. The CDR3 extends over 17 amino acids.

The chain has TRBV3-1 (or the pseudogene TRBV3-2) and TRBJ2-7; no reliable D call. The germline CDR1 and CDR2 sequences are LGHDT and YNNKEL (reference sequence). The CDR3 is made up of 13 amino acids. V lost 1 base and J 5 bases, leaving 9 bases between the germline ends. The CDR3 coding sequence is TGTGCCAGCAGCCAAGCCTCTCTGGACGAGCAGTACTTC. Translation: CASSQASLDEQYF.

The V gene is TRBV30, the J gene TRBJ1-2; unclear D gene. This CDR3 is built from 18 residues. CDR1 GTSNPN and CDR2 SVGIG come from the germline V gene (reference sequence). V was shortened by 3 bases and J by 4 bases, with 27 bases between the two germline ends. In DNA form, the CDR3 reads TGTGCCTGGAGAAGGGCCCGGAGGGCCTTAATGTTCGGCTATGGCTACACCTTC. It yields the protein CAWRRARRALMFGYGYTF.

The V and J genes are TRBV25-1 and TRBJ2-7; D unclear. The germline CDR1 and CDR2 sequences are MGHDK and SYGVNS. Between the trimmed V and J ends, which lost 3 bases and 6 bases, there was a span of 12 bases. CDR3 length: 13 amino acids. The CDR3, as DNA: TGTGCCAGCAGTGACCTCCGGCAGGCCGAGCAGTACTTC. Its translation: CASSDLRQAEQYF.

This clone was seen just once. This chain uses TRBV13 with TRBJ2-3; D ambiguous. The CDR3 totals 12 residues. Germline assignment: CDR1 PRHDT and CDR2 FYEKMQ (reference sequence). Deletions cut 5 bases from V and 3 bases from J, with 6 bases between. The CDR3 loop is CASSLSTDTQYF. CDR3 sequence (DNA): TGTGCCAGCAGCCTTTCGACAGATACGCAGTATTTT.

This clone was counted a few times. CDR3 protein: CASNMDRAYEQYF. CDR3 coding DNA: TGTGCCAGCAATATGGACAGGGCCTACGAGCAGTACTTC. The gene calls are TRBV2 and TRBJ2-7; 8 nucleotides match TRBD1. The CDR3 spans 13 residues. Germline V gene lookup returns CDR1 SNHLY and CDR2 FYNNEI. The V gene end was trimmed by 7 bases and the J gene end by 2 bases; junction bases not matched to a gene: 4.